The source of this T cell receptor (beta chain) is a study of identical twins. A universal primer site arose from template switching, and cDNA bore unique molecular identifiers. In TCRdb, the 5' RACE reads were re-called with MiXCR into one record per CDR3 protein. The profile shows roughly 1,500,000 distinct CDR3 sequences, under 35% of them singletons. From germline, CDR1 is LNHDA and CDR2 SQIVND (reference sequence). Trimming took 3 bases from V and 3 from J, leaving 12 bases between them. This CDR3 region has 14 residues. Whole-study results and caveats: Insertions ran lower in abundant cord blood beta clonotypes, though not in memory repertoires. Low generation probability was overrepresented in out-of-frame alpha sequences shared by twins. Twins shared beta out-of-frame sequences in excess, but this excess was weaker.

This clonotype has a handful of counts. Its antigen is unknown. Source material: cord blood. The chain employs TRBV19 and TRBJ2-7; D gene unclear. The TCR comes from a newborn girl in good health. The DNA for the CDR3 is TGTGCCAGTAGTATCTCCGGCTCATTCTACGAGCAGTACTTC. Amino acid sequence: CASSISGSFYEQYF.